Listed below are T cell receptor beta chains from one sample, sequenced in a study of T cells in Graves' hyperthyroidism and ophthalmopathy. TCRdb fed the multiplex PCR reads into MiXCR, producing one record per CDR3 protein. The sample consists of approximately 600,000 distinct CDR3 sequences, under 25% of them appearing once. Sequenced sample: blood. These TCRs come from a man younger than 40 with Graves' ophthalmopathy. CDR3s include the opening cysteine and the closing phenylalanine or tryptophan. The order of the fields is J gene, D gene, clone size, V gene, CDR3 DNA, CDR3 protein. D genes are given only for firm matches. Size is omitted from some rows. Given values are once, few, many or a class for expanded clones.

j_call: TRBJ2-2
d_call: TRBD2
clone_size: few
v_call: TRBV4-2
cdr3_nt: TGTGCCAGCAGCCATCTCGTGGTCATAGCGGGAAACACCGGGGAGCTGTTTTTT
cdr3_aa: CASSHLVVIAGNTGELFF

j_call: TRBJ2-5
d_call: .
clone_size: many
v_call: TRBV3-1
cdr3_nt: TGTGCCAGCAGCTCCGGCAGGCTGGAGACCCAGTACTTC
cdr3_aa: CASSSGRLETQYF

j_call: TRBJ1-1
d_call: .
clone_size: .
v_call: TRBV20-1
cdr3_nt: TGCAGTGCTAGTGGGGCAGGGGCTTTTTACACTGAAGCTTTCTTT
cdr3_aa: CSASGAGAFYTEAFF

j_call: TRBJ2-7
d_call: .
clone_size: many
v_call: TRBV28
cdr3_nt: TGTGCCAGCAGTTCCCTCAATGTATACGAGCAGTACTTC
cdr3_aa: CASSSLNVYEQYF

j_call: TRBJ2-1
d_call: .
clone_size: once
v_call: TRBV5-1
cdr3_nt: TGCGCCAGCAGGGACACCTACAATGAGCAGTTCTTC
cdr3_aa: CASRDTYNEQFF

j_call: TRBJ1-6
d_call: .
clone_size: .
v_call: TRBV30
cdr3_nt: TGTGCCTGGAGTTTTGCAGGGAATTCACCCCTCCACTTT
cdr3_aa: CAWSFAGNSPLHF

j_call: TRBJ2-3
d_call: TRBD1
clone_size: few
v_call: TRBV6-1
cdr3_nt: TGTGCCAGCACCCCGGGACAGGGCACAGATACGCAGTATTTT
cdr3_aa: CASTPGQGTDTQYF

j_call: TRBJ2-1
d_call: TRBD2
clone_size: few
v_call: TRBV18
cdr3_nt: TGTGCCAGCTCACAGCCGGGGCTAGCGGCGTACAATGAGCAGTTCTTC
cdr3_aa: CASSQPGLAAYNEQFF

j_call: TRBJ2-7
d_call: .
clone_size: few
v_call: TRBV7-9
cdr3_nt: TGTGCCAGCAGCTTAAAGGGGGAGGGCCTCTACGAGCAGTACTTC
cdr3_aa: CASSLKGEGLYEQYF

j_call: TRBJ2-1
d_call: TRBD2
clone_size: many
v_call: TRBV11-2
cdr3_nt: TGTGCCAGCAGCCCAACAAGGACTAGCGGACACTACAATGAGCAGTTCTTC
cdr3_aa: CASSPTRTSGHYNEQFF

j_call: TRBJ2-3
d_call: .
clone_size: .
v_call: TRBV30
cdr3_nt: TGTGCCTGGGGAGCCACAGATACGCAGTATTTT
cdr3_aa: CAWGATDTQYF

j_call: TRBJ2-7
d_call: TRBD1
clone_size: many
v_call: TRBV28
cdr3_nt: TGTGCCAGCAATACAGGGGGCTGGGACGAGCAGTACTTC
cdr3_aa: CASNTGGWDEQYF

j_call: TRBJ1-1
d_call: .
clone_size: .
v_call: TRBV7-9
cdr3_nt: TGTGCCAGCAGCTTCCCCGCCGAGGCCACTGAAGCTTTCTTT
cdr3_aa: CASSFPAEATEAFF

j_call: TRBJ2-5
d_call: TRBD2
clone_size: many
v_call: TRBV7-2
cdr3_nt: TGTGCCAGCAGACCCTCTAGCGGGTCCCAAGAGACCCAGTACTTC
cdr3_aa: CASRPSSGSQETQYF

j_call: TRBJ2-7
d_call: TRBD2
clone_size: .
v_call: TRBV6-2/TRBV6-3
cdr3_nt: TGTGCCAGCAGTTACAGACTAGCGGGAGGCCCAGTCTACGAGCAGTACTTC
cdr3_aa: CASSYRLAGGPVYEQYF

j_call: TRBJ2-2
d_call: .
clone_size: .
v_call: TRBV7-7
cdr3_nt: TGTGCTAGCAGCTTCCTCCCTGGCACCGGGGAGCTGTTTTTT
cdr3_aa: CASSFLPGTGELFF

j_call: TRBJ2-1
d_call: .
clone_size: .
v_call: TRBV29-1
cdr3_nt: TGCAGCGTTGGGGGGCTCGAGCAGTTCTTC
cdr3_aa: CSVGGLEQFF

j_call: TRBJ2-5
d_call: .
clone_size: .
v_call: TRBV19
cdr3_nt: TGTGCCAGTACTCCACCAGGCCAACAAGAGACCCAGTACTTC
cdr3_aa: CASTPPGQQETQYF

j_call: TRBJ2-3
d_call: .
clone_size: .
v_call: TRBV7-2
cdr3_nt: TGTGCCAGCAGCTTATTGAGGGAGTGGGGGGATACGCAGTATTTT
cdr3_aa: CASSLLREWGDTQYF

j_call: TRBJ2-1
d_call: TRBD2
clone_size: .
v_call: TRBV18
cdr3_nt: TGTGCCAGCTCACCACGGGGCGGCGCGGGAGGCGACTCCTACAATGAGCAGTTCTTC
cdr3_aa: CASSPRGGAGGDSYNEQFF

j_call: TRBJ2-3
d_call: TRBD2
clone_size: many
v_call: TRBV11-2
cdr3_nt: TGTGCCAGCAGCTGGGCGACTAGCGGGACGACAGATACGCAGTATTTT
cdr3_aa: CASSWATSGTTDTQYF

j_call: TRBJ1-5
d_call: .
clone_size: .
v_call: TRBV20-1
cdr3_nt: TGCAGTGCTAAAAGATCGGATAGCAATCAGCCCCAGCATTTT
cdr3_aa: CSAKRSDSNQPQHF

j_call: TRBJ1-1
d_call: TRBD1
clone_size: few
v_call: TRBV4-3
cdr3_nt: TGCGCCAGCAGCCAAGGCACAGGGGTTGTGACTGAAGCTTTCTTT
cdr3_aa: CASSQGTGVVTEAFF

j_call: TRBJ1-2
d_call: TRBD1
clone_size: .
v_call: TRBV11-2
cdr3_nt: TGTGCCAGTAGCTTAGAGTCGGGGACAGGGCCTGGCTACACCTTC
cdr3_aa: CASSLESGTGPGYTF

j_call: TRBJ2-1
d_call: .
clone_size: .
v_call: TRBV30
cdr3_nt: TGTGCCTGGAGTCGGGGACCCTACAATGAGCAGTTCTTC
cdr3_aa: CAWSRGPYNEQFF

j_call: TRBJ2-4
d_call: .
clone_size: few
v_call: TRBV4-1
cdr3_nt: TGCGCCAGCAGCCAAGTTTCGCGACGGGAAAACATTCAGTACTTC
cdr3_aa: CASSQVSRRENIQYF

j_call: TRBJ2-3
d_call: .
clone_size: .
v_call: TRBV11-2
cdr3_nt: TGTGCCAGCAGGCTTATGGCGTACCCTGTCACAGATACGCAGTATTTT
cdr3_aa: CASRLMAYPVTDTQYF

j_call: TRBJ2-1
d_call: TRBD1
clone_size: many
v_call: TRBV5-1
cdr3_nt: TGCGCCAGCGGGACAGGAGACTACAATGAGCAGTTCTTC
cdr3_aa: CASGTGDYNEQFF

j_call: TRBJ1-4
d_call: TRBD1
clone_size: .
v_call: TRBV19
cdr3_nt: TGTGCCAGTACCTTCTTCGGGACAGGGCAAGAAAAACTGTTTTTT
cdr3_aa: CASTFFGTGQEKLFF

j_call: TRBJ2-1
d_call: TRBD1
clone_size: many
v_call: TRBV18
cdr3_nt: TGTGCCAGCAGCCCCCGGGACAGCTCCTACAATGAGCAGTTCTTC
cdr3_aa: CASSPRDSSYNEQFF

j_call: TRBJ2-1
d_call: TRBD2
clone_size: few
v_call: TRBV28
cdr3_nt: TGTGCCAGCAGTCCCCCTTGGCGGGAGGCCCCTCTTAACCTCTTCTACAATGAGCAGTTCTTC
cdr3_aa: CASSPPWREAPLNLFYNEQFF

j_call: TRBJ2-4
d_call: TRBD2
clone_size: .
v_call: TRBV9
cdr3_nt: TGTGCCAGCAGCGTAGGGTCCGGGCTAGCGGAAAACATTCAGTACTTC
cdr3_aa: CASSVGSGLAENIQYF

j_call: TRBJ1-2
d_call: TRBD1
clone_size: many
v_call: TRBV12-3/TRBV12-4
cdr3_nt: TGTGCCAGCAGTTTACAGGGACAGGGCAGCAACTATGGCTACACCTTC
cdr3_aa: CASSLQGQGSNYGYTF

j_call: TRBJ1-1
d_call: .
clone_size: few
v_call: TRBV18
cdr3_nt: TGTGCCAGCTCACCACGAGTAGGGATGAACACTGAAGCTTTCTTT
cdr3_aa: CASSPRVGMNTEAFF

j_call: TRBJ2-1
d_call: .
clone_size: many
v_call: TRBV27
cdr3_nt: TGTGCCAGCAGCCTGGGCAGGGGCAATGAGCAGTTCTTC
cdr3_aa: CASSLGRGNEQFF

j_call: TRBJ1-4
d_call: .
clone_size: .
v_call: TRBV12-3/TRBV12-4
cdr3_nt: TGTGCCAGCGCAAGGGGAGCTGAAAAACTGTTTTTT
cdr3_aa: CASARGAEKLFF

j_call: TRBJ1-5
d_call: TRBD1
clone_size: many
v_call: TRBV28
cdr3_nt: TGTGCCAGCAGTTTCCGCCGGGACAGCGGTATCGGCAATCAGCCCCAGCATTTT
cdr3_aa: CASSFRRDSGIGNQPQHF

j_call: TRBJ2-7
d_call: .
clone_size: .
v_call: TRBV7-2
cdr3_nt: TGTGCCAGCAGCCTCAGCGGCGTACCCGCCTACGAGCAGTACTTC
cdr3_aa: CASSLSGVPAYEQYF

j_call: TRBJ2-2
d_call: .
clone_size: few
v_call: TRBV19
cdr3_nt: TGTGCCAGTAGTGGACAGAGCGCGAACACCGGGGAGCTGTTTTTT
cdr3_aa: CASSGQSANTGELFF

j_call: TRBJ1-3
d_call: .
clone_size: .
v_call: TRBV10-1
cdr3_nt: TGCGCCAGCAGTGGTCGGGGAGGAAACACCATATATTTT
cdr3_aa: CASSGRGGNTIYF

j_call: TRBJ2-3
d_call: .
clone_size: .
v_call: TRBV7-8
cdr3_nt: TGTGCCAGCAGCTTAGCTGAAGCTAAAACAGATACGCAGTATTTT
cdr3_aa: CASSLAEAKTDTQYF

j_call: TRBJ2-7
d_call: TRBD2
clone_size: .
v_call: TRBV18
cdr3_nt: TGTGCCAGCTCACGACGGACTAGCGGGAGTTTCGGCGAGCAGTACTTC
cdr3_aa: CASSRRTSGSFGEQYF

j_call: TRBJ1-4
d_call: TRBD1
clone_size: many
v_call: TRBV6-1
cdr3_nt: TGTGCCAGCAGTTCCCACCGGGACAGGGGAGGTGAAAAACTGTTTTTT
cdr3_aa: CASSSHRDRGGEKLFF

j_call: TRBJ1-2
d_call: TRBD1
clone_size: once
v_call: TRBV6-9
cdr3_nt: TGTGCCAGCAGTTCAAGACAGGGGAGCTACACCTTC
cdr3_aa: CASSSRQGSYTF

j_call: TRBJ1-5
d_call: TRBD1
clone_size: .
v_call: TRBV18
cdr3_nt: TGTGCCAGCTCACCACGACAGGGCTATAATCAGCCCCAGCATTTT
cdr3_aa: CASSPRQGYNQPQHF

j_call: TRBJ2-2
d_call: .
clone_size: few
v_call: TRBV12-3/TRBV12-4
cdr3_nt: TGTGCCAGCAGTCTACCGGGGGGCAAGAACACCGGGGAGCTGTTTTTT
cdr3_aa: CASSLPGGKNTGELFF

j_call: TRBJ1-5
d_call: .
clone_size: .
v_call: TRBV20-1
cdr3_nt: TGCAGTGCTGGTCGGGACCGCAATCAGCCCCAGCATTTT
cdr3_aa: CSAGRDRNQPQHF

j_call: TRBJ2-7
d_call: .
clone_size: many
v_call: TRBV5-1
cdr3_nt: TGCGCCAGCAGTCGATTCGGCCCCAAAGAAAACGAGCAGTACTTC
cdr3_aa: CASSRFGPKENEQYF

j_call: TRBJ2-3
d_call: .
clone_size: many
v_call: TRBV11-2
cdr3_nt: TGTGCCAGCAGCTTAGCATGGCGGTCTAGCACAGATACGCAGTATTTT
cdr3_aa: CASSLAWRSSTDTQYF

j_call: TRBJ2-7
d_call: .
clone_size: few
v_call: TRBV11-3
cdr3_nt: TGTGCCAGCAGCTTAAGCGGCGAAACATCCGAGCAGTACTTC
cdr3_aa: CASSLSGETSEQYF

j_call: TRBJ2-1
d_call: TRBD2
clone_size: few
v_call: TRBV4-2
cdr3_nt: TGTGCCAGCAGCCATGAAACTAGCGGCGGGGACGAGCAGTTCTTC
cdr3_aa: CASSHETSGGDEQFF

j_call: TRBJ1-1
d_call: .
clone_size: many
v_call: TRBV12-3/TRBV12-4
cdr3_nt: TGTGCCAGCAGTCCCACGTCGACGGGAATGAACACTGAAGCTTTCTTT
cdr3_aa: CASSPTSTGMNTEAFF

j_call: TRBJ2-5
d_call: .
clone_size: few
v_call: TRBV30
cdr3_nt: TGTGCCTGGAGTTCAGCAGAGACCCAGTACTTC
cdr3_aa: CAWSSAETQYF

j_call: TRBJ2-7
d_call: TRBD2
clone_size: .
v_call: TRBV6-1
cdr3_nt: TGTGCCAGCAGGCTCGAGGGAGGGGTCGGCGAGCAGTACTTC
cdr3_aa: CASRLEGGVGEQYF

j_call: TRBJ2-3
d_call: TRBD2
clone_size: .
v_call: TRBV20-1
cdr3_nt: TGCAGTGCGGGAGGACTAGCGGGAGGTTCAGATACGCAGTATTTT
cdr3_aa: CSAGGLAGGSDTQYF

j_call: TRBJ2-1
d_call: .
clone_size: many
v_call: TRBV2
cdr3_nt: TGTGCCAGCAGTGAAGATTCCCCGGGTGAGCAGTTCTTC
cdr3_aa: CASSEDSPGEQFF

j_call: TRBJ1-6
d_call: TRBD1
clone_size: .
v_call: TRBV2
cdr3_nt: TGTGCCAGCAGCGCACTCGACAGGGGGAACAATTCACCCCTCCACTTT
cdr3_aa: CASSALDRGNNSPLHF

j_call: TRBJ1-2
d_call: .
clone_size: few
v_call: TRBV5-1
cdr3_nt: TGCGCCAGCAGCCTCTCGGGCAATGGCTACACCTTC
cdr3_aa: CASSLSGNGYTF

j_call: TRBJ2-5
d_call: .
clone_size: .
v_call: TRBV24-1
cdr3_nt: TGTGCCACCAGTGATTTGCAGGGGACAGAGACCCAGTACTTC
cdr3_aa: CATSDLQGTETQYF

j_call: TRBJ2-7
d_call: .
clone_size: few
v_call: TRBV27
cdr3_nt: TGTGCCAGCAGTTTAAAGGGGTCTACCTACGAGCAGTACTTC
cdr3_aa: CASSLKGSTYEQYF